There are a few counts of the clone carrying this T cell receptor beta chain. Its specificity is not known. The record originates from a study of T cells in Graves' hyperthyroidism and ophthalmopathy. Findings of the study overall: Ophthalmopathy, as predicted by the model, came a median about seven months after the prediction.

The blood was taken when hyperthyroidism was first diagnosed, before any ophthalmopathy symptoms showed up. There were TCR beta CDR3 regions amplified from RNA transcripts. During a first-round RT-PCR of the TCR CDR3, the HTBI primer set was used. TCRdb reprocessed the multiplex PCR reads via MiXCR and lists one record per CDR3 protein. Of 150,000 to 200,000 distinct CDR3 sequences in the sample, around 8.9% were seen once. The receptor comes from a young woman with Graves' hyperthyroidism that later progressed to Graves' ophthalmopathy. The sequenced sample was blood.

The CDR3 spells CASSGGPRETQYF. CDR3 sequence (DNA): TGTGCCAGTAGTGGGGGACCCCGGGAGACCCAGTACTTC. This chain joins TRBV19 and TRBJ2-5; perhaps D is TRBD1 or TRBD2 (5 bases each). Germline CDR1 and CDR2: LNHDA and SQIVND (reference sequence). CDR3 size: 13 residues. The ends were cut back, 5 bases at V and 5 bases at J, with 12 bases in the middle.